Each of the 15 T cell receptor beta chains below was sequenced from the same sample in a study of OX40 agonist ivuxolimab in advanced cancers. Only in-frame clones appear in the TCRdb table, and some are missing; sequencing was by immunoSEQ multiplex PCR. The data show about 59,000 clones, around 87% seen once. The sample consisted of CD4+ or CD8+ T cells sorted from blood, taken in a trial of the OX40 agonist ivuxolimab. These receptor sequences come from an adult with an advanced solid tumor such as melanoma, head and neck, liver or kidney cancer.

This clone was detected once. V gene TRBV7-8 combines with J gene TRBJ1-4; D call uncertain. Germline values: CDR1 SGHVS, CDR2 FQNEAQ. The CDR3 runs 15 residues. Trimming took off 2 bases at V and 10 bases at J, with 17 bases between the two ends. The CDR3 spells CASSLFARREGKLFF. CDR3 bases: TGTGCCAGCAGCTTATTCGCGCGGAGGGAGGGAAAACTGTTTTTT.

This rearrangement joins TRBV19 to TRBJ1-2, with 7 bases matching TRBD1. After removal of 2 bases from V and 3 bases from J, the junction contained 6 bases not matched to a gene. The CDR3 contains 15 residues. The germline V gene encodes CDR1 LNHDA and CDR2 SQIVND (reference sequence). The CDR3 spells CASSISEGAYYGYTF. DNA for the CDR3: TGTGCCAGTAGTATATCGGAGGGGGCGTACTATGGCTACACCTTC.

The DNA of the CDR3 is TGTGCCAGCAGCTTATCAGCGGGGACCACAGATACGCAGTATTTT. Translated, it gives CASSLSAGTTDTQYF. V usage is TRBV5-4 and J usage is TRBJ2-3; 7 nucleotides align to TRBD2. Germline assignment: CDR1 SGHNT and CDR2 YYREEE (reference sequence). This CDR3 is 15 amino acids long. Losses at the gene ends were 2 bases for V and 2 bases for J; bases not matched to a gene: 5. The complete variable domain, with remaining parts taken from reference TRBV5-4 and TRBJ2-3, reads ETGVTQSPTHLIKTRGQQVTLRCSSQSGHNTVSWYQQALGQGPQFIFQYYREEENGRGNFPPRFSGLQFPNYSSELNVNALELDDSALYLCASSLSAGTTDTQYFGPGTRLTVL.

The rearrangement uses TRBV29-1 and TRBJ1-1, with D unresolved. V lost 5 bases and J lost 6, with 13 bases in between. CDR3 length equals 12 residues. Germline loops: CDR1 SQVTM, CDR2 ANQGSEA. The CDR3 nucleotides are TGCAGCGTTTACGGTCCCTCTCCTGAAGCTTTCTTT. Translating gives CSVYGPSPEAFF.

The V gene is TRBV10-1, the J gene TRBJ2-3, with unresolved D. The germline V and J ends were trimmed by 3 bases and 2 bases, with 15 bases remaining between them. CDR1 WNHNN and CDR2 SYGVQD come from the germline V gene (reference sequence). The CDR3 has 16 amino acids. The CDR3 is CASSEGLAIHTDTQYF. In DNA, the CDR3 is TGCGCCAGCAGTGAAGGCTTGGCAATCCACACAGATACGCAGTATTTT.

V and J are TRBV9 and TRBJ2-5; no firm D call. V gave up 0 bases and J gave up 5 bases, with 8 bases separating them. This CDR3 comprises 13 residues. The germline CDR1 and CDR2 sequences are SGDLS and YYNGEE. The CDR3 protein is CASSVEGRETQYF. The CDR3 region has the DNA TGTGCCAGCAGCGTAGAAGGTCGGGAGACCCAGTACTTC.

This clone came up once. The junction and the germline gene differ at one end; a read error may be behind it. This chain connects TRBV4-1 to TRBJ1-5; a possible D gene is TRBD1 (5 bases). Germline V gene data show CDR1 as MGHRA and CDR2 as YSYEKL. The CDR3 consists of 17 residues. This chain's CDR3 is CAGSQDRFDRLNQPQHF. CDR3 coding DNA: TGCGCCGGCAGCCAAGATCGCTTTGACAGACTTAATCAGCCCCAGCATTTT.

V and J are TRBV19 and TRBJ1-2; D is undetermined. V lost 3 bases and J lost 2, with 4 bases in between. The germline CDR1 and CDR2 sequences are LNHDA and SQIVND (reference sequence). The CDR3 contains 12 residues. CDR3 nucleotides: TGTGCCAGTAGTATTCCGAACTATGGCTACACCTTC. Amino acid sequence: CASSIPNYGYTF.

The rearrangement links TRBV9 to TRBJ2-7; TRBD2 matches 7 bases. The CDR3 totals 17 residues. The germline CDR1 and CDR2 sequences are SGDLS and YYNGEE. J lost 4 bases, V lost 4 bases, and 17 bases had no gene match. CDR3 amino acids: CASSTSLLGGSSYEQYF. In nucleotides, the CDR3 is TGTGCCAGCAGCACTTCCCTTTTGGGGGGGTCTTCGTACGAGCAGTACTTC.

V usage is TRBV6-6 and J usage is TRBJ1-1; 10 bases match TRBD1. Germline loops: CDR1 MNHNY, CDR2 SVGAGI (reference sequence). V dropped 8 bases and J dropped 5; count of bases not matched to a gene: 14. The CDR3 contains 16 residues. The CDR3 sequence: CASPPPLGQGGTEAFF. The CDR3, as DNA: TGTGCCAGCCCACCCCCCCTCGGACAGGGGGGGACTGAAGCTTTCTTT.

This chain uses TRBV5-1 with TRBJ2-5; D is ambiguous. Trimming took 0 bases from V and 2 from J, leaving 14 bases between them. The CDR3 is 16 amino acids. Germline V lookup: CDR1 SGHRS, CDR2 YFSETQ. This CDR3 is CASSLGATTEQETQYF. The CDR3 nucleotides are TGCGCCAGCAGCTTGGGAGCTACCACGGAGCAAGAGACCCAGTACTTC.

The rearrangement uses TRBV5-8 and TRBJ2-5, with D tentatively TRBD1 (6 bases). Germline CDR1 is SGHTS and CDR2 is YDEGEE. The CDR3 is 13 amino acids. Trimming shortened V by 4 bases and J by 5 bases, and 12 bases separated the two germline ends. CDR3 sequence: CASSPGVWETQYF. The CDR3 DNA reads as TGTGCCAGCAGCCCAGGGGTATGGGAGACCCAGTACTTC.

The chain links TRBV9 to TRBJ2-1, with a tentative D call TRBD1 (6 bases). Germline CDR1 reads SGDLS; CDR2 reads YYNGEE. V lost 7 bases to trimming and J lost 0 bases, with 11 bases between them. The CDR3 has 14 amino acids. This CDR3 is CASSGTYSYNEQFF. CDR3 coding DNA: TGTGCCAGCTCCGGGACATACTCCTACAATGAGCAGTTCTTC.

This clone was picked up a small number of times. The chain uses TRBV20-1 and TRBJ2-7, with D perhaps matching TRBD1 (6 bases). V lost 5 bases, J lost 2 bases, and 7 bases lay in between. This CDR3 comprises 11 residues. Germline CDR1 is DFQATT and CDR2 is SNEGSKA (reference sequence). CDR3 nucleotides: TGCAGTGCTTGGGACACCTACGAGCAGTACTTC. Its translation is CSAWDTYEQYF.

The genes are TRBV5-1 and TRBJ2-6, with a possible D match to TRBD2 (5 bases). Germline V CDR1 and CDR2: SGHRS, YFSETQ. V gave up 4 bases and J gave up 1 base, with 21 bases separating them. The CDR3 contains 19 residues. In DNA form, the CDR3 reads TGCGCCAGCAGCGTCACCGGGAAAATAATAGGGTCTGGGGCCAACGTCCTGACTTTC. Translation: CASSVTGKIIGSGANVLTF.